This T cell receptor beta chain was identified in a study of T cell changes during pregnancy in multiple sclerosis. This clone was observed a single time. Clones were sequenced by immunoSEQ multiplex PCR, and TCRdb holds only the in-frame ones, with some missing. Of about 59,000 clones listed, around nine tenths were seen once; the top ten hold less than 3.5%. The CDR3 spans 14 residues. The V segment lost 2 bases and the J segment 5 bases; nucleotides outside the gene matches: 5. The germline V gene has CDR1 MNHEY and CDR2 SVGAGI. The TCR sequence derives from a female donor in good health, enrolled as a control in a pregnancy study. Sequencing was performed on peripheral blood, taken in the third trimester of pregnancy. The genes are TRBV6-5 and TRBJ1-1; 7 bases line up with TRBD1. CDR3 sequence (DNA): TGTGCCAGCAGTTACCGGACAGGCGAGACTGAAGCTTTCTTT. Residues: CASSYRTGETEAFF.